This T cell receptor (beta chain) was captured by sequencing in a study of cytomegalovirus exposure and HLA in healthy donors. The CDR3 is 15 residues long. Trimming removed 3 bases at V and 4 bases at J, with 18 bases between. Germline loops: CDR1 SQVTM, CDR2 ANQGSEA. The study drew the donors from its approximately 110-subject validation cohort, separate from the roughly 670-subject first cohort. As to this clone: What it recognizes is unknown.

Study-wide results and limits: The investigators catalogued 164 TCR beta chains as cytomegalovirus-associated. A subsequent analysis found that TCR clusters from the first cohort also tended to co-occur in the 120 or so validation repertoires, with around 94% of cluster scores above 0. Cytomegalovirus status was reportedly diagnosed by the classifier with high specificity and sensitivity.

Repertoires were generated with immunoSEQ multiplex PCR, while TCRdb's copy carries only in-frame clones and drops some. Seen here are some 69,000 clones, nearly 96% observed once, and the top ten hold 4.5%. Sequencing was carried out using PBMCs. The chain has TRBV29-1 and TRBJ2-5, with a tentative D call TRBD1 (5 bases). The clonotype comes from a young woman in good health and CMV-seropositive. This CDR3 reads CSVDSFRQGRETQYF. Here the CDR3 DNA reads TGCAGCGTTGACTCCTTTAGGCAGGGAAGAGAGACCCAGTACTTC. Full variable domain (remainder filled in from reference TRBV29-1 and TRBJ2-5): SAVISQKPSRDICQRGTSLTIQCQVDSQVTMMFWYRQQPGQSLTLIATANQGSEATYESGFVIDKFPISRPNLTFSTLTVSNMSPEDSSIYLCSVDSFRQGRETQYFGPGTRLLVL.